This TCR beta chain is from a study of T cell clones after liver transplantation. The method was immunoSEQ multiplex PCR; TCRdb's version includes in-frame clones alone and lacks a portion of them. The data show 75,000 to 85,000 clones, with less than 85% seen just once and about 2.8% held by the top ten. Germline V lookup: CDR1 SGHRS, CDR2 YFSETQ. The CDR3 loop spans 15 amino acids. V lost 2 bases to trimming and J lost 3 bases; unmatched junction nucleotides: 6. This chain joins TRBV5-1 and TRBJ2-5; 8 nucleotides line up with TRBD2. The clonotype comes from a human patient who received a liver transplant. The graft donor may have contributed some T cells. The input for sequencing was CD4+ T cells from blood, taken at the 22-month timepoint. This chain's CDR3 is CASSFLFGGEETQYF. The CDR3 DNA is TGCGCCAGCAGCTTTTTGTTCGGGGGGGAAGAGACCCAGTACTTC.